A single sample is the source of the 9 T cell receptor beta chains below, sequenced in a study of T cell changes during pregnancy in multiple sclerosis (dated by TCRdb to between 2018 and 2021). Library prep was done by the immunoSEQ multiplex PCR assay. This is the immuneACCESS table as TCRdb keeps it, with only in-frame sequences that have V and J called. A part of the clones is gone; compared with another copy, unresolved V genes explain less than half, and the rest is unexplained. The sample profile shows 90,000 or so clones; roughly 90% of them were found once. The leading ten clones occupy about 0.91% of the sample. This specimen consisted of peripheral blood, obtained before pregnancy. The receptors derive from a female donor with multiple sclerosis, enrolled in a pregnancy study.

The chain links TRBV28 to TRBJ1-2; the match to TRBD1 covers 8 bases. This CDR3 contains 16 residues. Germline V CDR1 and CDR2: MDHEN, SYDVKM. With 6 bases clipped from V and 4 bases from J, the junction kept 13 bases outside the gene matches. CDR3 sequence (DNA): TGTGCCAGCAGCACATCCAGGGGGCCTCGGTTCTATGGCTACACCTTC. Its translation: CASSTSRGPRFYGYTF.

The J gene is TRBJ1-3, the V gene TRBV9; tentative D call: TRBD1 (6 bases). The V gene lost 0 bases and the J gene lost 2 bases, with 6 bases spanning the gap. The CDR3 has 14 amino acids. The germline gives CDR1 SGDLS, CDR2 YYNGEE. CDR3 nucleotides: TGTGCCAGCAGCGTAGCAGGGGCTGGAAACACCATATATTTT. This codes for CASSVAGAGNTIYF.

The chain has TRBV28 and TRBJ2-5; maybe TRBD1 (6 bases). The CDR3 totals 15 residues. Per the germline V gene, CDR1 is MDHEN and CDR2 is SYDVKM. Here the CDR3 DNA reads TGTGCGGCTGGGGGCGGACAGCATGATCAAGAGACCCAGTACTTC. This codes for CAAGGGQHDQETQYF.

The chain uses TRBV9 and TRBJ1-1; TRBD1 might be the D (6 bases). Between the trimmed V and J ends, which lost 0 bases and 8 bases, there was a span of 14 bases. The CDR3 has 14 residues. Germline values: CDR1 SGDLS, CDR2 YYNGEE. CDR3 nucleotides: TGTGCCAGCAGCGTAGTTGGGGGCGGGGGAGAAGCTTTCTTT. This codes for CASSVVGGGGEAFF. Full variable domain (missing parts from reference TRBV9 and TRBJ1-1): DSGVTQTPKHLITATGQRVTLRCSPRSGDLSVYWYQQSLDQGLQFLIQYYNGEERAKGNILERFSAQQFPDLHSELNLSSLELGDSALYFCASSVVGGGGEAFFGQGTRLTVV.

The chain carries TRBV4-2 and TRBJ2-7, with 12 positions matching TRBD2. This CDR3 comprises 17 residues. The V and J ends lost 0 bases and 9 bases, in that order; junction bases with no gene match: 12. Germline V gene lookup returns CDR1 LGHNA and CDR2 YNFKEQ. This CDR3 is CASSQDLGLAGNLRQYF. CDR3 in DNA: TGTGCCAGCAGCCAAGACTTAGGACTAGCGGGAAACCTAAGGCAGTACTTC.

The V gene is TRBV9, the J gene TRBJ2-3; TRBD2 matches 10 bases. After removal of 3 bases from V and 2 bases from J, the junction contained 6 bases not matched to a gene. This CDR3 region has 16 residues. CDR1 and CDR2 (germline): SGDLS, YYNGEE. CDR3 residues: CASSAGTSDYTDTQYF. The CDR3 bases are TGTGCCAGCAGCGCAGGGACTAGCGATTACACAGATACGCAGTATTTT.

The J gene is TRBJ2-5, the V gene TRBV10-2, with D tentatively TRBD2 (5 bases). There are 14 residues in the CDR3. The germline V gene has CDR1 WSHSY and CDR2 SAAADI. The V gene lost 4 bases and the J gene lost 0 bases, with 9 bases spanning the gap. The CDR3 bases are TGCGCCAGCAGTGCTCTAGCCGACCAAGAGACCCAGTACTTC. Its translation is CASSALADQETQYF.

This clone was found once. The CDR3 protein is CATQRVGQTDNQPQHF. CDR3 coding DNA: TGTGCCACCCAAAGAGTTGGGCAGACGGACAATCAGCCCCAGCATTTT. This sequence joins TRBV19 and TRBJ1-5; D call uncertain. Per germline, CDR1 LNHDA and CDR2 SQIVND (reference sequence). Trimming took off 10 bases at V and 3 bases at J, with 22 bases between the two ends. CDR3 length: 16 amino acids.

This CDR3 is CASSRQRNEQFF. The DNA of the CDR3 is TGTGCCAGCAGCCGCCAGAGGAATGAGCAGTTCTTC. The chain carries TRBV7-2 and TRBJ2-1; D unclear. The V end lost 5 bases, the J end lost 7 bases, and 9 bases lay between the germline ends. This CDR3 has 12 amino acids. Germline loops: CDR1 SGHTA, CDR2 FQGNSA.